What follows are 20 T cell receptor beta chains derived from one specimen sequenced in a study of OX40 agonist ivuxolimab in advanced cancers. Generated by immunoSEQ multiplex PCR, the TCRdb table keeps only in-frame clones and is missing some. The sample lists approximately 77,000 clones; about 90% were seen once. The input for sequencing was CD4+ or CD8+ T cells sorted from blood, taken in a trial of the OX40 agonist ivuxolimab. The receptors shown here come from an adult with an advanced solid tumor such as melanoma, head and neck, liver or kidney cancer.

The CDR3 reads CASSSTGSNSQPQHF. DNA for the CDR3: TGTGCCAGCAGCTCAACCGGGTCTAACAGTCAGCCCCAGCATTTT. This chain uses TRBV7-9 with TRBJ1-5, with D unclear. CDR3 length: 15 residues. Germline lookup yields CDR1 SEHNR and CDR2 FQNEAQ (reference sequence). The ends were cut back, 4 bases at V and 6 bases at J, with 16 bases in the middle.

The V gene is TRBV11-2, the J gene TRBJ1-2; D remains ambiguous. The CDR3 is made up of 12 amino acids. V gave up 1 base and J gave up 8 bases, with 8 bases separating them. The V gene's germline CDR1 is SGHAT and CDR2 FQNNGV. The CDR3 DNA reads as TGTGCCAGCAGCTTAGTAGAAGGCGGCTACACCTTC. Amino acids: CASSLVEGGYTF.

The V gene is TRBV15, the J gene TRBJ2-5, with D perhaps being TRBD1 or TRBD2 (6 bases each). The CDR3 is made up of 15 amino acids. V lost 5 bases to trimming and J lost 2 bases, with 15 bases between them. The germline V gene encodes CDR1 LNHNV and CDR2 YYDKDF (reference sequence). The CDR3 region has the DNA TGTGCCACCAGCTCGGCGGGACAAACGCAAGAGACCCAGTACTTC. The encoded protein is CATSSAGQTQETQYF.

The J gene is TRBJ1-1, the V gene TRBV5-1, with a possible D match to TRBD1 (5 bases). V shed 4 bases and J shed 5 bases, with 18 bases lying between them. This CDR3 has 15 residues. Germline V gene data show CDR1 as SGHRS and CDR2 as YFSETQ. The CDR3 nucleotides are TGCGCCAGCAGCCCATCCTGGGGGGGAGGAACTGAAGCTTTCTTT. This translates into CASSPSWGGGTEAFF.

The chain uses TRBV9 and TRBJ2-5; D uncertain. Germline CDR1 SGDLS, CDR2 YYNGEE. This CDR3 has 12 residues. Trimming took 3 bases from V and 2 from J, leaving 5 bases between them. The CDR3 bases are TGTGCCAGCAGCGATGAGCAAGAGACCCAGTACTTC. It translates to CASSDEQETQYF.

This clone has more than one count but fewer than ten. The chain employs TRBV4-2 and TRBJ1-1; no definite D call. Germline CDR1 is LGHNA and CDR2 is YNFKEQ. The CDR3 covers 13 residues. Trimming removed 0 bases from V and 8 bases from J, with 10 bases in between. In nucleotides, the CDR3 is TGTGCCAGCAGCCAAGACGAGCGGCCGGAAGCTTTCTTT. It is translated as CASSQDERPEAFF.

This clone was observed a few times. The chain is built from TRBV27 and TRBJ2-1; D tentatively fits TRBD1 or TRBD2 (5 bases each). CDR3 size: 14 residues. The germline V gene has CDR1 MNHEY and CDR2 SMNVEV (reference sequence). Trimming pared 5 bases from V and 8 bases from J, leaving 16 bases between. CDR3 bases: TGTGCCAGCAGTCGGGGACCCAAGGACGATGAGCAGTTCTTC. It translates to CASSRGPKDDEQFF.

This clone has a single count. The CDR3 DNA follows: TGTGCCAGCAGCCAAGCGGAAGATTCTCCTGGAAACACCATATATTTT. This sequence encodes CASSQAEDSPGNTIYF. The chain joins TRBV11-2 to TRBJ1-3, with unresolved D. The CDR3 extends over 16 amino acids. V lost 5 bases, J lost 2 bases, and 16 bases lay in between. From germline, CDR1 is SGHAT and CDR2 FQNNGV. Complete variable domain (other parts from reference TRBV11-2 and TRBJ1-3): EAGVAQSPRYKIIEKRQSVAFWCNPISGHATLYWYQQILGQGPKLLIQFQNNGVVDDSQLPKDRFSAERLKGVDSTLKIQPAKLEDSAVYLCASSQAEDSPGNTIYFGEGSWLTVV.

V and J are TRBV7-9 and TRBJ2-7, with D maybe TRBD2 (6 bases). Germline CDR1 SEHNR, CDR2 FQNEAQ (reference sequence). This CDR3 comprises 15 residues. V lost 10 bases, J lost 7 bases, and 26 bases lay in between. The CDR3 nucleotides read TGTGCCATCGATAAGATCCGGAGGGCCGAGGGAGAGCAGTACTTC. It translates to CAIDKIRRAEGEQYF.

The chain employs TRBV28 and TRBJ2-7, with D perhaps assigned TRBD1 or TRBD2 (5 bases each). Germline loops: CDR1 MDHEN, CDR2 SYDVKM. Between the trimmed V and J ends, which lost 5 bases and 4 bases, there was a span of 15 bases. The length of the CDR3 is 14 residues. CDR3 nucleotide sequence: TGTGCCAGCAGTCCCTTGGCTGAGGGGTACGAGCAGTACTTC. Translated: CASSPLAEGYEQYF.

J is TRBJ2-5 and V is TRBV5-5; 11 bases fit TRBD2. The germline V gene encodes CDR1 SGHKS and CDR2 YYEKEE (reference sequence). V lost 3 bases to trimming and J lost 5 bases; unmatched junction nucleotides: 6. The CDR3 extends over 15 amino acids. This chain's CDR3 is CASSWLTSGSETQYF. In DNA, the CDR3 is TGTGCCAGCAGCTGGCTCACTAGCGGGAGCGAGACCCAGTACTTC.

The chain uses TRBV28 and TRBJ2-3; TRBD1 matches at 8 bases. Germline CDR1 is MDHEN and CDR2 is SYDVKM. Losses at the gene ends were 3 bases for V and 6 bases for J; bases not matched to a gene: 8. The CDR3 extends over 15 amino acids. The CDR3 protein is CASSFRDRWSDTQYF. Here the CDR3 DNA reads TGTGCCAGCAGTTTTCGGGACAGGTGGTCGGATACGCAGTATTTT.

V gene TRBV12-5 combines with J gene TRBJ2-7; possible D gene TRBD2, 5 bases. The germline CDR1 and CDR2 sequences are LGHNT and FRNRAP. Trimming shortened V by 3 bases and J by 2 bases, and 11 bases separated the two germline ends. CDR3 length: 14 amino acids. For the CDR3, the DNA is TGTGCTAGTGGTTTTAGAGGGCCTACCTACGAGCAGTACTTC. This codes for CASGFRGPTYEQYF.

The CDR3 DNA follows: TGTGCCAGCAGAGAGACGGTTTACACTGAAGCTTTCTTT. It translates to CASRETVYTEAFF. The chain has TRBV2 and TRBJ1-1; no clear D. CDR1 SNHLY and CDR2 FYNNEI come from the germline V gene. The CDR3 spans 13 residues. With 6 bases removed from V and 3 bases from J, the gap between germline ends came to 11 bases.

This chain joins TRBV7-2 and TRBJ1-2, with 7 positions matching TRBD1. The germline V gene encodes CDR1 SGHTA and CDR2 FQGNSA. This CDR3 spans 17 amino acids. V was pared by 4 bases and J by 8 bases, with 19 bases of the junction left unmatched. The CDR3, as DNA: TGTGCCAGCAGCTCACTTTGGGTACCCGGGACAGAAGAGGGCTACACCTTC. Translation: CASSSLWVPGTEEGYTF.

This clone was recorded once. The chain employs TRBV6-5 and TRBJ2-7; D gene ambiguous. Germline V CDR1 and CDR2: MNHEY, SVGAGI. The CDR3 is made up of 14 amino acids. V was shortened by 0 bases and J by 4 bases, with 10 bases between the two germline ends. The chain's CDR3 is CASSYSGEAYEQYF. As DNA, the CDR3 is TGTGCCAGCAGTTACTCGGGCGAGGCGTACGAGCAGTACTTC.

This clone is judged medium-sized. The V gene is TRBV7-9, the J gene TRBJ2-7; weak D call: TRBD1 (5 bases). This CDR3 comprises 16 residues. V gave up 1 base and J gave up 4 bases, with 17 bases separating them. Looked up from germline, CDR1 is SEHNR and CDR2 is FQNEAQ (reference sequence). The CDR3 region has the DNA TGTGCCAGCAGCTTAGAGGGGTCCCAAAATCCTTACGAGCAGTACTTC. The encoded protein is CASSLEGSQNPYEQYF.

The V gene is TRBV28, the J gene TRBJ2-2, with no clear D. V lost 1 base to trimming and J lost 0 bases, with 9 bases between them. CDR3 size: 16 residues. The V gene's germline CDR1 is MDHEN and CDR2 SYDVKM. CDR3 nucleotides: TGTGCCAGCAGTTTATTTAGGGCCGCGAACACCGGGGAGCTGTTTTTT. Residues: CASSLFRAANTGELFF.

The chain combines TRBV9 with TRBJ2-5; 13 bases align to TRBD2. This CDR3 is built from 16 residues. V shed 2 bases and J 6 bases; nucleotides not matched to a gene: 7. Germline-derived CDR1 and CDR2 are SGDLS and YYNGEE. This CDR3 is CASSVRLAGGAKTQYF. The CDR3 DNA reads TGTGCCAGCAGCGTGCGACTAGCGGGAGGAGCAAAGACCCAGTACTTC. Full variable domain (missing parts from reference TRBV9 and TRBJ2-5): DSGVTQTPKHLITATGQRVTLRCSPRSGDLSVYWYQQSLDQGLQFLIQYYNGEERAKGNILERFSAQQFPDLHSELNLSSLELGDSALYFCASSVRLAGGAKTQYFGPGTRLLVL.

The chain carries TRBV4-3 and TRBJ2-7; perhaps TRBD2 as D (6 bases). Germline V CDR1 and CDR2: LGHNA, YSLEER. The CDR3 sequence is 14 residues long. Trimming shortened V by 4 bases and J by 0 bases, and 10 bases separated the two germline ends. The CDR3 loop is CASSPGGYSYEQYF. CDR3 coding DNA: TGCGCCAGCAGCCCCGGGGGTTACTCCTACGAGCAGTACTTC.